The rows below give T cell receptor beta chains drawn from one sample of a study of T cell responses to AZD1222 COVID-19 vaccine. Data came from immunoSEQ multiplex PCR; TCRdb stores just in-frame clones and leaves some out. Of around 70,000 clones detected, less than 85% appear once; the ten largest clones hold 20%. Sample: peripheral blood, taken on day 0 of AZD1222 vaccination. The source is an adult in good health. The CDR3 runs from the conserved cysteine through the conserved F or W. Each record gives: D gene, clone size, V gene, J gene, CDR3 protein, CDR3 DNA. D genes are given only for firm matches. Expanded clones are given a class, and other clones once, few, many or no size at all.

D: .
size: .
V: TRBV11-2
J: TRBJ2-7
CDR3: CASSFRGSTSYEQYF
DNA: TGTGCCAGCAGCTTTCGGGGCAGCACCTCCTACGAGCAGTACTTC

D: .
size: .
V: TRBV6-5
J: TRBJ2-1
CDR3: CASHGGNYNEQFF
DNA: TGTGCCTCCCATGGGGGGAACTACAATGAGCAGTTCTTC

D: .
size: .
V: TRBV5-1
J: TRBJ1-5
CDR3: CARSSGGADQPQHF
DNA: TGCGCCCGCAGCTCGGGGGGGGCAGATCAGCCCCAGCATTTT

D: .
size: .
V: TRBV6-1
J: TRBJ2-3
CDR3: CASSDGQFSTDTQYF
DNA: TGTGCCAGCAGTGACGGGCAATTTAGCACAGATACGCAGTATTTT

D: .
size: .
V: TRBV5-4
J: TRBJ1-5
CDR3: CASSFGGSNQPQHF
DNA: TGTGCCAGCAGCTTTGGGGGTTCCAATCAGCCCCAGCATTTT

D: TRBD1
size: .
V: TRBV27
J: TRBJ1-2
CDR3: CASSGQGIPSISGYTF
DNA: TGTGCCAGCAGTGGACAGGGCATCCCGTCTATTAGTGGCTACACCTTC

D: .
size: once
V: TRBV4-2
J: TRBJ2-1
CDR3: CASSQRGRPNEQFF
DNA: TGTGCCAGCAGCCAAAGGGGGAGGCCCAATGAGCAGTTCTTC

D: .
size: .
V: TRBV7-6
J: TRBJ2-5
CDR3: CASSSRMGHTQETQYF
DNA: TGTGCCAGCAGCTCGAGAATGGGGCATACCCAAGAGACCCAGTACTTC

D: .
size: .
V: TRBV7-8
J: TRBJ1-1
CDR3: CASSLGGSGTEAFF
DNA: TGTGCCAGCAGCCTCGGGGGCTCGGGCACTGAAGCTTTCTTT

D: TRBD1
size: .
V: TRBV7-3
J: TRBJ1-2
CDR3: CASSQGGGGYYGYTF
DNA: TGTGCCAGCAGCCAAGGGGGCGGCGGGTACTATGGCTACACCTTC

D: .
size: few
V: TRBV7-2
J: TRBJ2-3
CDR3: CASSNTRDTQYF
DNA: TGTGCCAGCAGCAATACTAGGGATACGCAGTATTTT

D: .
size: .
V: TRBV20-1
J: TRBJ1-2
CDR3: CSASYNYGYTF
DNA: TGCAGTGCTAGTTATAACTATGGCTACACCTTC

D: TRBD2
size: .
V: TRBV9
J: TRBJ2-7
CDR3: CASSVWPSGSSYEQYF
DNA: TGTGCCAGCAGCGTATGGCCTAGCGGGAGCTCCTACGAGCAGTACTTC

D: TRBD1
size: .
V: TRBV11-1
J: TRBJ1-1
CDR3: CASSPGQGAYTEAFF
DNA: TGTGCCAGCAGCCCCGGACAGGGAGCTTATACTGAAGCTTTCTTT

D: .
size: .
V: TRBV6-5
J: TRBJ1-5
CDR3: CASRPQESQPQHF
DNA: TGTGCCAGCAGACCACAGGAGAGTCAGCCCCAGCATTTT

D: .
size: .
V: TRBV3-1/TRBV3-2
J: TRBJ1-5
CDR3: CASSRQRISNQPQHF
DNA: TGTGCCAGCAGCCGTCAGCGGATAAGCAATCAGCCCCAGCATTTT

D: TRBD2
size: .
V: TRBV5-1
J: TRBJ2-7
CDR3: CASSSGLAGSYEQYF
DNA: TGCGCCAGCAGCTCCGGACTAGCGGGTTCCTACGAGCAGTACTTC

D: .
size: .
V: TRBV5-5
J: TRBJ1-6
CDR3: CASSLNRATYNSPLHF
DNA: TGTGCCAGCAGCTTGAACAGGGCGACCTATAATTCACCCCTCCACTTT

D: .
size: .
V: TRBV6-5
J: TRBJ2-5
CDR3: CASSYQRSGQETQYF
DNA: TGTGCCAGCAGTTACCAACGGTCGGGTCAAGAGACCCAGTACTTC

D: .
size: .
V: TRBV12-5
J: TRBJ2-7
CDR3: CASGLFPGSREQYF
DNA: TGTGCTAGTGGTTTGTTCCCGGGCTCGCGGGAGCAGTACTTC